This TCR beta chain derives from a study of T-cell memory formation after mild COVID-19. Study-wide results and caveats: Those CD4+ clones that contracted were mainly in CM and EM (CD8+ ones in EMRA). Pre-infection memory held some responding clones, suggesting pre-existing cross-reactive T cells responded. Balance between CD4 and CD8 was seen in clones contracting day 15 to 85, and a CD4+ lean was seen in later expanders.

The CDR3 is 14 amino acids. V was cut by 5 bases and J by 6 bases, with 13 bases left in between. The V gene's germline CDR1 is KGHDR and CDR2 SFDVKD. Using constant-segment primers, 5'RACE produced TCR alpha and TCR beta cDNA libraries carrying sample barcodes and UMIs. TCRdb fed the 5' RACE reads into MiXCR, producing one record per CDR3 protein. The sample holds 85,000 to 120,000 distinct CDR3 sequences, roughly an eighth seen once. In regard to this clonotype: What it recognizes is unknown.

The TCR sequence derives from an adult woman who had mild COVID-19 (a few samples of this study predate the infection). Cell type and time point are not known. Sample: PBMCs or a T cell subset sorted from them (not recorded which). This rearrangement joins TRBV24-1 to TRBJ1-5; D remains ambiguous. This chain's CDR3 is CATSGAWEGQPQHF. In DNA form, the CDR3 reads TGTGCCACCAGTGGTGCATGGGAGGGTCAGCCCCAGCATTTT.